Each of the 28 T cell receptor beta chains below was sequenced from the same sample in a study of T cells in Graves' hyperthyroidism and ophthalmopathy. The investigators amplified TCR beta CDR3 regions from RNA transcripts. First-round RT-PCR with HTBI primers amplified the TCR CDR3 region. Via MiXCR, TCRdb re-called the multiplex PCR reads, giving one row per CDR3 protein. The sample carries about 280,000 distinct CDR3 sequences, 25% recorded once. Input material: blood. These receptors originate from a man aged 35-49 years with Graves' hyperthyroidism that later progressed to Graves' ophthalmopathy.

The chain joins TRBV11-1 to TRBJ1-2; D gene unclear. In germline, CDR1 is SGHAT, CDR2 FQDESV (reference sequence). The CDR3 runs to 15 residues. Trimming took off 4 bases at V and 4 bases at J, with 16 bases between the two ends. This CDR3 reads CASSSTGDWGYGYTF. CDR3 sequence (DNA): TGTGCCAGCAGCTCAACTGGAGATTGGGGCTATGGCTACACCTTC.

This chain uses TRBV6-2 or TRBV6-3 with TRBJ2-5; 9 bases are a match to TRBD2. Germline V gene data show CDR1 as MNHEY and CDR2 as SVGEGT. V lost 0 bases and J lost 5; bases outside the gene matches: 7. There are 16 residues in the CDR3. The CDR3 bases are TGTGCCAGCAGTTACTCTAGCCTAGCGGGGACGGAGACCCAGTACTTC. It specifies CASSYSSLAGTETQYF.

In its sample, this clonotype was seen many times. This chain uses TRBV7-8 with TRBJ2-5; 9 nucleotides match TRBD1. This CDR3 has 14 amino acids. In germline, CDR1 is SGHVS, CDR2 FQNEAQ. After removal of 6 bases from V and 5 bases from J, the junction contained 7 bases not matched to a gene. CDR3 in amino acids: CASRRQGEGETQYF. In DNA form, the CDR3 reads TGTGCCAGCAGGCGACAGGGGGAAGGGGAGACCCAGTACTTC. Variable domain in full (rest from reference TRBV7-8 and TRBJ2-5): GAGVSQSPRYKVAKRGQDVALRCDPISGHVSLFWYQQALGQGPEFLTYFQNEAQLDKSGLPSDRFFAERPEGSVSTLKIQRTQQEDSAVYLCASRRQGEGETQYFGPGTRLLVL.

This clonotype was detected many times. The chain is built from TRBV2 and TRBJ1-5; tentative D call: TRBD1 (6 bases). In germline, CDR1 is SNHLY, CDR2 FYNNEI. Trimming took 8 bases from V and 5 from J, leaving 22 bases between them. The CDR3 sequence is 16 residues long. The CDR3, as DNA: TGTGCCAGCTGTTGTATAACGGGACAAAACGATCAGCCCCAGCATTTT. Protein product: CASCCITGQNDQPQHF. Full variable domain (missing parts from reference TRBV2 and TRBJ1-5): EPEVTQTPSHQVTQMGQEVILRCVPISNHLYFYWYRQILGQKVEFLVSFYNNEISEKSEIFDDQFSVERPDGSNFTLKIRSTKLEDSAMYFCASCCITGQNDQPQHFGDGTRLSIL.

This clonotype was detected many times. This chain uses TRBV6-2 or TRBV6-3 with TRBJ2-5; D uncertain. Germline CDR1 MNHEY, CDR2 SVGEGT. This CDR3 comprises 13 residues. V gave up 4 bases and J gave up 5 bases, with 11 bases separating them. CDR3 sequence reads: CASSSPPRETQYF. The CDR3 DNA is TGTGCCAGCAGTTCGCCTCCGAGGGAGACCCAGTACTTC.

This clonotype appeared many times. The rearrangement links TRBV5-5 to TRBJ2-7, with TRBD1 identical over 12 bases. CDR1 is SGHKS and CDR2 is YYEKEE in the germline V gene (reference sequence). The trim removed 5 bases at V and 5 bases at J, leaving 8 bases unmatched. The CDR3 is 15 residues long. CDR3 coding DNA: TGTGCCAGCAGTCTGCGGGGACAGGGGGCCCACGAGCAGTACTTC. Translated, it gives CASSLRGQGAHEQYF.

The chain links TRBV5-1 to TRBJ1-5; D call uncertain. V was pared by 0 bases and J by 6 bases, with 7 bases between. The CDR3 consists of 13 residues. Germline CDR1 and CDR2: SGHRS and YFSETQ. The CDR3 reads CASSLARSQPQHF. The CDR3 bases are TGCGCCAGCAGCTTGGCGCGGAGTCAGCCCCAGCATTTT. The full variable domain, rest sourced from reference TRBV5-1 and TRBJ1-5, is KAGVTQTPRYLIKTRGQQVTLSCSPISGHRSVSWYQQTPGQGLQFLFEYFSETQRNKGNFPGRFSGRQFSNSRSEMNVSTLELGDSALYLCASSLARSQPQHFGDGTRLSIL.

A single count supports this clonotype. This chain uses TRBV29-1 with TRBJ2-6; D possibly matches TRBD1 or TRBD2 (5 bases each). The V gene lost 4 bases and the J gene lost 2 bases, with 9 bases spanning the gap. The CDR3 is 14 amino acids. The V gene's germline CDR1 is SQVTM and CDR2 ANQGSEA. In nucleotides, the CDR3 is TGCAGCGTTGCTCGGGACGCTGGGGCCAACGTCCTGACTTTC. This encodes CSVARDAGANVLTF.

This clonotype was seen many times. The V gene is TRBV6-5, the J gene TRBJ2-7; 9 bases are shared with TRBD2. CDR1 and CDR2 from the germline V gene are MNHEY and SVGAGI. CDR3 length: 14 amino acids. J lost 5 bases, V lost 6 bases, and 8 bases had no gene match. CDR3 sequence: CASSPTSGNHEQYF. CDR3 coding DNA: TGTGCCAGCAGCCCGACTAGCGGAAACCACGAGCAGTACTTC.

This clonotype has just one count. The V call is TRBV12-3 or TRBV12-4, the J call TRBJ2-2; D is uncertain. The CDR3 spans 14 residues. Trimming left V 8 bases short and J 1 base short, with 11 bases between. The CDR3 protein is CASALFGNTGELFF. As DNA, the CDR3 is TGTGCCAGCGCCCTTTTTGGGAACACCGGGGAGCTGTTTTTT.

This clonotype was counted a few times. The rearrangement uses TRBV12-3 or TRBV12-4 and TRBJ1-1; a possible D gene is TRBD1 (6 bases). The CDR3 contains 15 residues. The V end was cut by 5 bases, the J end by 5 bases, with 18 bases between. CDR3 bases: TGTGCCAGCAGTGATCACAGGGACCGTTCGACTGAAGCTTTCTTT. This gives the protein CASSDHRDRSTEAFF.

This clonotype occurred many times. The CDR3 here is CASTTPGGGEYTGELFF. In DNA form, the CDR3 reads TGTGCCAGTACCACCCCGGGAGGGGGAGAGTACACCGGGGAGCTGTTTTTT. V gene TRBV19 combines with J gene TRBJ2-2; 8 nucleotides agree with TRBD2. This CDR3 has 17 residues. J gave up 3 bases and V 7 bases, and 13 bases lay outside the gene matches. Germline lookup yields CDR1 LNHDA and CDR2 SQIVND (reference sequence).

This clonotype was seen at least ten times. The V call is TRBV28, the J call TRBJ2-2, with D hard to call. This CDR3 comprises 12 residues. Germline CDR1 reads MDHEN; CDR2 reads SYDVKM. V was trimmed by 7 bases and J by 4 bases, leaving 7 bases between them. The CDR3 region is CASTQLTGELFF. CDR3 coding DNA: TGTGCCAGCACCCAGCTCACCGGGGAGCTGTTTTTT.

This clonotype has a count of ten or more. This chain joins TRBV24-1 and TRBJ1-1; 9 nucleotides line up with TRBD1. V was clipped by 5 bases and J by 9 bases; unmatched bases: 3. The CDR3 consists of 12 residues. Germline assignment: CDR1 KGHDR and CDR2 SFDVKD. DNA of the CDR3: TGTGCCACCAGTGTGGGGACAGGGAAAGCTTTCTTT. Residues: CATSVGTGKAFF.

This chain joins TRBV6-5 and TRBJ2-5; 7 nucleotides line up with TRBD1. Germline assignment: CDR1 MNHEY and CDR2 SVGAGI. This CDR3 has 14 residues. Trimming removed 4 bases from V and 5 bases from J; junction bases left unmatched: 7. CDR3 DNA: TGTGCCAGCAGTTTAAAGGGGGCGCGGGAGACCCAGTACTTC. This sequence encodes CASSLKGARETQYF.

This clonotype was detected ten times or more. The rearrangement uses TRBV28 and TRBJ1-5; 7 bases fit TRBD1. CDR3 length equals 14 residues. The V segment lost 6 bases and the J segment 9 bases; nucleotides outside the gene matches: 11. The germline V gene encodes CDR1 MDHEN and CDR2 SYDVKM. CDR3 region: CASREQGPVTPQHF. CDR3 nucleotide sequence: TGTGCCAGCAGGGAACAGGGGCCTGTTACGCCCCAGCATTTT.

This clonotype was picked up many times. V and J are TRBV7-3 and TRBJ2-7; 14 bases fit TRBD2. CDR3 length: 15 residues. V lost 5 bases and J lost 5; bases outside the gene matches: 5. The V gene's germline CDR1 is SGHTA and CDR2 FQGTGA. The CDR3 coding sequence is TGTGCCAGCAGCATGGGACTAGCGGGAGTGAACGAGCAGTACTTC. It encodes CASSMGLAGVNEQYF.

This clonotype was detected many times. This may be a read error, as it is one base from a much larger clone. V usage is TRBV5-1 and J usage is TRBJ2-7; D call uncertain. V was clipped by 4 bases and J by 2 bases, with 16 bases between them. The CDR3 length is 15 residues. In germline, CDR1 is SGHRS, CDR2 YFSETQ. The CDR3 region is CASSKGRQSPYEQYF. The DNA for the CDR3 is TGCGCCAGCAGCAAAGGACGGCAGAGCCCCTACGAGCAGTACTTC.

Comment on this clonotype: The germline gene is not matched at one end of the junction; a read error may be the cause. The chain combines TRBV6-1 with TRBJ2-5; D may be TRBD2 (5 bases). This CDR3 is 13 amino acids long. CDR1 and CDR2 from the germline V gene are MNHNS and SASEGT. CDR3 sequence: CATSDWAGVTQYF. The CDR3, as DNA: TGTGCCACCAGTGATTGGGCCGGGGTGACCCAGTACTTC.

This clonotype was seen ten or more times. The chain recombines TRBV15 with TRBJ2-7; 11 nucleotides match TRBD2. The CDR3 loop spans 16 amino acids. The germline gives CDR1 LNHNV, CDR2 YYDKDF (reference sequence). The V segment lost 3 bases and the J segment 1 base; nucleotides outside the gene matches: 5. Here the CDR3 DNA reads TGTGCCACCAGCAGTGATAGCGGGAGGGCTTCCTACGAGCAGTACTTC. It is translated as CATSSDSGRASYEQYF.

This clonotype was observed at least ten times. The rearrangement uses TRBV19 and TRBJ1-1; possible D gene TRBD1, 6 bases. The CDR3 extends over 19 amino acids. Germline V CDR1 and CDR2: LNHDA, SQIVND (reference sequence). Trimming took off 10 bases at V and 3 bases at J, with 33 bases between the two ends. CDR3 loop: CATNQGRQGSSRQDTEAFF. The CDR3 DNA is TGTGCCACCAACCAGGGGCGGCAGGGTTCATCCCGACAGGACACTGAAGCTTTCTTT.

J is TRBJ2-7 and V is TRBV12-5; 8 bases agree with TRBD1. The V gene's germline CDR1 is LGHNT and CDR2 FRNRAP. The CDR3 has 15 residues. After removal of 6 bases from V and 4 bases from J, the junction contained 11 bases not matched to a gene. The CDR3 sequence is CASGTGQGVGYEQYF. The CDR3 nucleotides read TGTGCTAGTGGCACCGGACAGGGAGTTGGGTACGAGCAGTACTTC. Full variable domain (outside the CDR3, taken from reference TRBV12-5 and TRBJ2-7): DARVTQTPRHKVTEMGQEVTMRCQPILGHNTVFWYRQTMMQGLELLAYFRNRAPLDDSGMPKDRFSAEMPDATLATLKIQPSEPRDSAVYFCASGTGQGVGYEQYFGPGTRLTVT.

This clonotype was seen repeatedly, ten times or more. The V and J genes are TRBV28 and TRBJ1-1, with D perhaps matching TRBD1 (6 bases). The V gene lost 6 bases and the J gene lost 1 base, with 12 bases spanning the gap. Looked up from germline, CDR1 is MDHEN and CDR2 is SYDVKM. The CDR3 sequence is 14 residues long. CDR3 sequence reads: CASSPTGRNTEAFF. CDR3 DNA: TGTGCCAGCAGCCCAACAGGGCGGAACACTGAAGCTTTCTTT.

This clonotype showed up many times. The chain recombines TRBV19 with TRBJ1-5, with 9 bases lining up with TRBD1. The CDR3 has 15 amino acids. V lost 6 bases to trimming and J lost 1 base; unmatched junction nucleotides: 4. Germline values: CDR1 LNHDA, CDR2 SQIVND (reference sequence). Written as DNA, the CDR3 is TGTGCCAGTAGACTGACAGGGGGGAGCAATCAGCCCCAGCATTTT. This gives the protein CASRLTGGSNQPQHF. The variable domain in full, with the rest retrieved from reference TRBV19 and TRBJ1-5, is DGGITQSPKYLFRKEGQNVTLSCEQNLNHDAMYWYRQDPGQGLRLIYYSQIVNDFQKGDIAEGYSVSREKKESFPLTVTSAQKNPTAFYLCASRLTGGSNQPQHFGDGTRLSIL.

This clonotype was recorded many times. This sequence joins TRBV30 and TRBJ2-5; D unclear. The germline V gene has CDR1 GTSNPN and CDR2 SVGIG (reference sequence). V was clipped by 7 bases and J by 9 bases, with 18 bases between them. There are 12 residues in the CDR3. The CDR3 nucleotides read TGTGCCTCCTTGACGATCGGCGAGGCCCAGTACTTC. Residues: CASLTIGEAQYF.

The chain uses TRBV6-1 and TRBJ2-7; TRBD1 aligns across 8 bases. This CDR3 region has 14 residues. Germline V gene data show CDR1 as MNHNS and CDR2 as SASEGT. With 7 bases clipped from V and 6 bases from J, the junction kept 11 bases outside the gene matches. CDR3 loop: CASKRDRSGSEQYF. The CDR3 region has the DNA TGTGCCAGCAAACGGGACAGGTCGGGCAGCGAGCAGTACTTC.

The V gene is TRBV12-5, the J gene TRBJ1-1; D ambiguous. The CDR3 extends over 13 amino acids. V was cut by 8 bases and J by 3 bases, with 13 bases left in between. The germline gives CDR1 LGHNT, CDR2 FRNRAP. The CDR3 sequence: CASSDLLYTEAFF. In DNA form, the CDR3 reads TGTGCTAGTTCGGACCTACTATACACTGAAGCTTTCTTT.

This clonotype showed up many times. This chain connects TRBV30 to TRBJ2-7; 10 nucleotides align to TRBD1. Germline loops: CDR1 GTSNPN, CDR2 SVGIG (reference sequence). V shed 2 bases and J 2 bases; nucleotides not matched to a gene: 3. The CDR3 runs 14 residues. CDR3 nucleotides: TGTGCCTGGAGTCCCGGGACAGGGGCCTACGAGCAGTACTTC. It translates to CAWSPGTGAYEQYF.